Sequencing of this T cell receptor beta chain was carried out in a study of memory CD4+ T cells and cytomegalovirus serostatus (dated by TCRdb to between 2018 and 2021). At the level of the whole study: A total of 35 or so healthy Belgian adults, of whom 9 were CMV seropositive and 24 were CMV seronegative, were included in the cohort. The study sequenced CD4+ memory TCRbeta repertoires of a Belgian cohort with known cytomegalovirus serostatus to replicate a published TCR-based CMV serostatus classifier. Overall results and qualifications from the work: Results were interpreted as suggesting that the CMV-associated TCR signature is largely present in the CD4+ memory repertoire. Among the 160 or so previously reported CMV-associated TCRbeta sequences, about 71 showed up in the CD4+ memory repertoires, with each one found in between one and five individuals. The original-framework classifier achieved a median bootstrapped AUC of about 0.95 with a 95% CI of 0.76-1.00 on the Belgian cohort. Only CD4+CD45RO+ memory cells were sequenced, unlike the original study, which covered naive and memory CD4+ and CD8+ populations. For predicting CMV serostatus, the median bootstrapped AUC was approximately 0.95 using the original framework and around 0.9 using a US-trained random forest.

CDR1 and CDR2 are read off the germline V gene as SGHAT and FQNNGV. Unmatched junction bases come to 9, with V trimmed by 4 bases and J by 3 bases. The CDR3 measures 16 amino acids from cysteine to phenylalanine. Left in the record is the CDR3 DNA by itself, 48 bases read in frame from the first base. The Quick-DNA Microprep Kit was used to extract genomic DNA from the sorted cells. Amplification of TCRbeta DNA was done with the immunoSEQ hsTCRbeta kit, following the protocol from the manufacturer. An Illumina MiSeq instrument was used to sequence the TCRbeta libraries. On the study's bioinformatics: Once out-of-frame sequences had been removed, 2,200,000 or so distinct TCRbeta sequences were left, which works out to an average of around 73,000 per individual. Each individual was scored by the count of around 160 previously reported CMV-associated TCRbeta sequences and the total productive distinct TCRbeta count. A beta-binomial model was reimplemented in Python, and scikit-learn random forests with default parameters were trained on data from the US cohort. Classifier performance on the Belgian cohort was summarized as median AUC with percentile confidence intervals over 10,000 bootstrap iterations. Sourced from immuneACCESS, this table was stored by TCRdb with only in-frame sequences that have V and J called. A share of the clones is absent; for the studies checked, an unresolved V gene accounts for under half, and the remainder has no known explanation. Clone size and the V and J calls come from that table; the DNA yielded D and trimming. The table for this sample lists approximately 30,000 clones; around 76% of them were counted only once. The top ten hold less than 0.65% of the sample.

A FACSAria II was used to sort memory CD4+ T cells, defined as single viable CD3+CD4+CD8-CD45RO+ cells. CMV serostatus was determined with a Roche Elecsys assay detecting serum IgG against CMV pp150, pp28, p38 and p52. Following thawing, total CD4+ T cells were enriched through positive selection using CD4 magnetic microbeads. Samples originated from another study that specifically interrogated the CD4+ T cell memory repertoire. Peripheral blood mononuclear cells were isolated and cryopreserved according to standard operating procedures, and serum was kept at -80 degrees C. CD3-PerCP (BW264/56), CD4-APC (RPA-T4), CD45RO-PE (UCHT1) and CD8-Pacific Orange (3B5) antibodies were used for staining, and non-viable cells were excluded with Sytox blue. A word on this clone: Its antigen is still unknown. Within one base of it there is no much larger clone, and no base qualities were kept.

This receptor was identified in an adult in good health and CMV-seronegative. Some clones in this sample may be carry-over from other donors' samples. The sequencing input was memory CD4+ T cells from blood. The chain is assembled from TRBV11-2 and TRBJ1-5; TRBD1 fits 7 bases in the junction. The DNA sequence is TGTGCCAGCAGCTCCGGTACAGGGGCAGTCAATCAGCCCCAGCATTTT. Its product reads: CASSSGTGAVNQPQHF.